A single sample gave rise to the 24 T cell receptor beta chains below, sequenced in a study of cytomegalovirus exposure and HLA in healthy donors. The PCR contained 60 Vbeta and 13 Jbeta primers. TCRdb keeps only in-frame clones here, not all; method: immunoSEQ multiplex PCR. The top ten hold roughly 2.7% of the sample, which has 100,000 to 150,000 clones, approximately 17% seen once. Material for sequencing was PBMCs. These receptors were collected from a female donor in good health and CMV-seropositive.

The chain has TRBV18 and TRBJ2-7; 8 bases align to TRBD2. Losses at the gene ends were 2 bases for V and 2 bases for J; bases not matched to a gene: 5. This CDR3 region has 15 residues. The germline V gene has CDR1 KGHSH and CDR2 LQKENI. The chain's CDR3 is CASSPTAGVAYEQYF. The CDR3 nucleotides are TGTGCCAGCTCACCAACAGCGGGAGTAGCCTACGAGCAGTACTTC.

Only a few counts were recorded for this clone. The CDR3 here is CACKTGTYNEQFF. The CDR3 region has the DNA TGTGCCTGTAAGACCGGGACCTACAATGAGCAGTTCTTC. The rearrangement joins TRBV30 to TRBJ2-1, with D perhaps TRBD2 (5 bases). V was shortened by 6 bases and J by 2 bases, with 11 bases between the two germline ends. CDR3 length: 13 residues. The germline gives CDR1 GTSNPN, CDR2 SVGIG (reference sequence). The whole variable domain, remainder taken from reference TRBV30 and TRBJ2-1, is SQTIHQWPATLVQPVGSPLSLECTVEGTSNPNLYWYRQAAGRGLQLLFYSVGIGQISSEVPQNLSASRPQDRQFILSSKKLLLSDSGFYLCACKTGTYNEQFFGPGTRLTVL.

The V call is TRBV27, the J call TRBJ1-6; D might be TRBD1 (5 bases). This CDR3 has 15 residues. Looked up from germline, CDR1 is MNHEY and CDR2 is SMNVEV (reference sequence). V gave up 5 bases and J gave up 6 bases, with 14 bases separating them. CDR3 loop: CASSSIREGNSPLHF. The CDR3 DNA is TGTGCCAGCAGTAGCATCAGGGAAGGTAATTCACCCCTCCACTTT.

In its sample, this clone was seen a few times. This sequence joins TRBV30 and TRBJ1-2, with D possibly TRBD1 on 5 matching bases. Trimming took 4 bases from V and 12 from J, leaving 15 bases between them. The CDR3 length is 11 residues. Germline CDR1 is GTSNPN and CDR2 is SVGIG (reference sequence). The chain's CDR3 is CAWKGVGVDTF. CDR3 nucleotide sequence: TGTGCCTGGAAAGGTGTAGGGGTGGACACCTTC.

V usage is TRBV18 and J usage is TRBJ2-7; D not certain. CDR1 and CDR2 from the germline V gene are KGHSH and LQKENI. CDR3 length: 16 amino acids. V dropped 6 bases and J dropped 5 bases, with 23 bases sitting between them. In DNA, the CDR3 is TGTGCCAGCTCCCCATCTCAGTTCTTGGGCAGCCACGAGCAGTACTTC. Protein sequence: CASSPSQFLGSHEQYF.

The CDR3 sequence is CASSALTGAQETQYF. DNA of the CDR3: TGTGCCAGCAGCGCTCTGACTGGGGCCCAAGAGACCCAGTACTTC. This chain connects TRBV6-1 to TRBJ2-5; possibly TRBD1 for D (5 bases). The CDR3 runs to 15 residues. V was shortened by 6 bases and J by 1 base, with 15 bases between the two germline ends. Germline-derived CDR1 and CDR2 are MNHNS and SASEGT.

The gene calls are TRBV4-1 and TRBJ1-1; 9 bases align to TRBD1. The CDR3 covers 13 residues. Germline lookup yields CDR1 MGHRA and CDR2 YSYEKL. The J segment lost 5 bases and the V segment lost 3 bases, leaving 1 base of the junction unmatched. CDR3 loop: CASSQDRGTEAFF. CDR3 nucleotides: TGCGCCAGCAGCCAGGACAGGGGAACTGAAGCTTTCTTT.

This chain joins TRBV11-2 and TRBJ2-1; D is unclear. This CDR3 spans 14 amino acids. V was clipped by 1 base and J by 10 bases, with 14 bases between them. The germline gives CDR1 SGHAT, CDR2 FQNNGV. The CDR3 coding sequence is TGTGCCAGCAGCTTAGCAAGCTTTAGAGCGGAGCAGTTCTTC. It translates to CASSLASFRAEQFF.

There are a few counts of this clone. The rearrangement links TRBV5-4 to TRBJ2-3; 12 bases align to TRBD2. The CDR3 has 16 amino acids. In germline, CDR1 is SGHNT, CDR2 YYREEE (reference sequence). The V segment lost 3 bases and the J segment 4 bases; nucleotides outside the gene matches: 6. CDR3 nucleotides: TGTGCCAGCAGCTCGACTAGCGGGAGTTTCCCAGATACGCAGTATTTT. It translates to CASSSTSGSFPDTQYF.

This clone came up a few times. The gene calls are TRBV28 and TRBJ2-7; D uncertain. From germline, CDR1 is MDHEN and CDR2 SYDVKM. The V gene lost 5 bases and the J gene lost 1 base, with 3 bases spanning the gap. The length of the CDR3 is 11 residues. CDR3 residues: CASSRSYEQYF. The CDR3 bases are TGTGCCAGCAGTCGTTCCTACGAGCAGTACTTC.

The rearrangement uses TRBV28 and TRBJ2-6, with D possibly TRBD1 on 6 matching bases. Germline V lookup: CDR1 MDHEN, CDR2 SYDVKM. V was shortened by 5 bases and J by 7 bases, with 21 bases between the two germline ends. This CDR3 region has 17 residues. For the CDR3, the DNA is TGTGCCAGCAGTCTGCGATACAGGGTTAACAGCGCCAACGTCCTGACTTTC. Translated, it gives CASSLRYRVNSANVLTF.

This clone was seen a handful of times. This chain connects TRBV4-2 to TRBJ2-4, with 7 positions matching TRBD1. The CDR3 covers 14 residues. Losses at the gene ends were 4 bases for V and 6 bases for J; bases not matched to a gene: 6. Germline V gene data show CDR1 as LGHNA and CDR2 as YNFKEQ. The CDR3 DNA reads as TGTGCCAGCAGCCTAGACAGGGCGGCAAACATTCAGTACTTC. This sequence encodes CASSLDRAANIQYF.

This clone has a handful of counts. In DNA form, the CDR3 reads TGCGCCAGCAGCCAAGAGGCTAGCGGGGGGGAAGAAGATGAGCAGTTCTTC. It codes for CASSQEASGGEEDEQFF. The chain uses TRBV4-3 and TRBJ2-1; 12 positions match TRBD2. The CDR3 covers 17 residues. Germline assignment: CDR1 LGHNA and CDR2 YSLEER. Trimming at V came to 0 bases and at J to 8 bases, leaving 8 bases not matched to a gene.

CDR3 region: CASQIDRDTYEQYF. DNA for the CDR3: TGTGCCAGCCAAATCGACAGGGACACCTACGAGCAGTACTTC. The J gene is TRBJ2-7, the V gene TRBV19; TRBD1 aligns across 7 bases. Germline V gives CDR1 LNHDA, CDR2 SQIVND (reference sequence). V lost 9 bases and J lost 2; bases outside the gene matches: 10. The length of the CDR3 is 14 residues. Together with reference TRBV19 and TRBJ2-7, the CDR3 gives the full variable domain: DGGITQSPKYLFRKEGQNVTLSCEQNLNHDAMYWYRQDPGQGLRLIYYSQIVNDFQKGDIAEGYSVSREKKESFPLTVTSAQKNPTAFYLCASQIDRDTYEQYFGPGTRLTVT.

The chain links TRBV9 to TRBJ2-7; the D gene is possibly TRBD1 (6 bases). The CDR3 consists of 14 residues. Trimming cost V 4 bases and J 6 bases, with 17 bases left between them. Germline assignment: CDR1 SGDLS and CDR2 YYNGEE. CDR3: CASSPRDKFGEQYF. In DNA, the CDR3 is TGTGCCAGCAGCCCCCGGGACAAGTTTGGCGAGCAGTACTTC.

J is TRBJ2-3 and V is TRBV9, with 9 bases fitting TRBD2. CDR1 is SGDLS, CDR2 YYNGEE, per germline. The CDR3 runs 16 residues. V was pared by 1 base and J by 2 bases, with 5 bases of the junction left unmatched. The CDR3 loop is CASSVRSGGYTDTQYF. In nucleotides, the CDR3 is TGTGCCAGCAGCGTAAGGAGCGGGGGGTACACAGATACGCAGTATTTT. Complete variable domain (other parts from reference TRBV9 and TRBJ2-3): DSGVTQTPKHLITATGQRVTLRCSPRSGDLSVYWYQQSLDQGLQFLIQYYNGEERAKGNILERFSAQQFPDLHSELNLSSLELGDSALYFCASSVRSGGYTDTQYFGPGTRLTVL.

The chain is built from TRBV2 and TRBJ2-5, with TRBD1 as a possible D gene (6 bases). Deletions cut 6 bases from V and 4 bases from J, with 18 bases between. The CDR3 sequence is 15 residues long. Germline CDR1 is SNHLY and CDR2 is FYNNEI. The CDR3 nucleotides are TGTGCCAGCAGCAAGGACAGTCAAGGAGGAGAGACCCAGTACTTC. Translated: CASSKDSQGGETQYF.

A few counts support this clone. The chain joins TRBV4-2 to TRBJ2-5, with 9 nucleotides matching TRBD2. The length of the CDR3 is 17 residues. J gave up 0 bases and V 1 base, and 6 bases lay outside the gene matches. Germline V CDR1 and CDR2: LGHNA, YNFKEQ. The CDR3 DNA follows: TGTGCCAGCAGCCAAGGGGCAAGCGGGGGGTACCAAGAGACCCAGTACTTC. The encoded protein is CASSQGASGGYQETQYF.

The chain joins TRBV10-2 to TRBJ1-2; D is possibly TRBD1 (6 bases). The CDR3 loop spans 12 amino acids. Germline V gives CDR1 WSHSY, CDR2 SAAADI. V shed 5 bases and J shed 4 bases, with 8 bases lying between them. CDR3 amino acids: CASSLDSYGYTF. DNA for the CDR3: TGCGCCAGCAGTTTGGACAGCTATGGCTACACCTTC.

This clone was observed a handful of times. The chain uses TRBV6-5 and TRBJ2-5; 7 positions match TRBD1. This CDR3 contains 14 residues. Trimming cost V 2 bases and J 5 bases; bases outside gene matches: 5. Germline assignment: CDR1 MNHEY and CDR2 SVGAGI. Here the CDR3 reads CASSYARGRETQYF. The CDR3, as DNA: TGTGCCAGCAGTTACGCGAGGGGGCGGGAGACCCAGTACTTC.

This chain uses TRBV30 with TRBJ1-4, with D uncertain. The CDR3 consists of 15 residues. Trimming removed 3 bases from V and 4 bases from J, with 15 bases in between. The germline gives CDR1 GTSNPN, CDR2 SVGIG (reference sequence). The CDR3: CAWSKPGTLNEKLFF. The CDR3 nucleotides are TGTGCCTGGAGCAAGCCGGGAACCCTTAATGAAAAACTGTTTTTT.

The chain carries TRBV28 and TRBJ2-7, with D possibly matching TRBD2 (6 bases). CDR1 and CDR2 from the germline V gene are MDHEN and SYDVKM. V was clipped by 2 bases and J by 6 bases, with 11 bases between them. This CDR3 is 13 amino acids long. This CDR3 reads CASSLRLGGEQYF. The CDR3 DNA reads TGTGCCAGCAGTTTAAGGTTGGGAGGCGAGCAGTACTTC.

The chain joins TRBV7-6 to TRBJ1-4; 7 bases are a match to TRBD1. Trimming took 2 bases from V and 8 from J; bases not matched to a gene: 14. From germline, CDR1 is SGHVS and CDR2 FNYEAQ. This CDR3 contains 17 residues. CDR3 DNA sequence: TGTGCCAGCAGCTTACAGATACAGGGGCGGGCGGGAGAAAAACTGTTTTTT. Its translation is CASSLQIQGRAGEKLFF.

The V gene is TRBV4-3, the J gene TRBJ1-5; 9 nucleotides line up with TRBD1. Losses at the gene ends were 4 bases for V and 0 bases for J; bases not matched to a gene: 7. CDR3 length equals 17 residues. Germline V gene lookup returns CDR1 LGHNA and CDR2 YSLEER. The CDR3: CASSPGTGHNSNQPQHF. CDR3 in DNA: TGCGCCAGCAGCCCCGGGACAGGGCATAATAGCAATCAGCCCCAGCATTTT.